One and the same sample provided the 18 T cell receptor beta chains below, sequenced in a study of control samples from healthy donors and cancer patients. Sequencing was performed with immunoSEQ multiplex PCR; in TCRdb, only in-frame clones are kept and a portion is missing. The sample includes 400,000 to 450,000 clones, approximately 90% of them seen just once. Material for sequencing was PBMCs. These receptors were collected from a man between 40 and 49 years old with head and neck cancer.

The chain is built from TRBV3-1 (or the pseudogene TRBV3-2) and TRBJ2-7; tentatively, D is TRBD1 (5 bases). V lost 1 base to trimming and J lost 4 bases, with 8 bases between them. In germline, CDR1 is LGHDT, CDR2 YNNKEL (reference sequence). The length of the CDR3 is 13 residues. The CDR3 sequence is CASSQGQKYEQYF. In nucleotides, the CDR3 is TGTGCCAGCAGCCAAGGACAGAAATACGAGCAGTACTTC.

This chain links TRBV11-2 with TRBJ1-2; D remains ambiguous. CDR3 length: 12 residues. Per the germline V gene, CDR1 is SGHAT and CDR2 is FQNNGV. Trimming took off 3 bases at V and 8 bases at J, with 10 bases between the two ends. This CDR3 reads CASSLTLVGYTF. The CDR3, as DNA: TGTGCCAGCAGCTTGACGTTGGTAGGCTACACCTTC.

This chain uses TRBV7-2 with TRBJ1-5, with D possibly matching TRBD1 (6 bases). V was trimmed by 1 base and J by 1 base, leaving 11 bases between them. The V gene's germline CDR1 is SGHTA and CDR2 FQGNSA. This CDR3 has 16 residues. The CDR3 sequence is CASSLEAGASNQPQHF. The CDR3 DNA follows: TGTGCCAGCAGCTTAGAGGCAGGGGCCAGCAATCAGCCCCAGCATTTT.

The rearrangement links TRBV27 to TRBJ1-1; tentatively, D is TRBD1 (5 bases). V lost 5 bases and J lost 4, with 14 bases in between. CDR1 MNHEY and CDR2 SMNVEV come from the germline V gene (reference sequence). The CDR3 has 14 residues. The CDR3 bases are TGTGCCAGCAGTCCTGGGGGAGGCGCCACTGAAGCTTTCTTT. Its protein product is CASSPGGGATEAFF.

This chain connects TRBV7-2 to TRBJ2-5; D is possibly TRBD1 (7 bases). The CDR3 totals 15 residues. From germline, CDR1 is SGHTA and CDR2 FQGNSA. V shed 0 bases and J shed 2 bases, with 10 bases lying between them. CDR3 loop: CASSLAQGGQETQYF. CDR3 bases: TGTGCCAGCAGCTTAGCTCAGGGGGGACAAGAGACCCAGTACTTC.

The V call is TRBV7-9, the J call TRBJ2-1, with D perhaps TRBD1 or TRBD2 (5 bases each). The CDR3 spans 11 residues. V was pared by 5 bases and J by 10 bases, with 9 bases between. Per the germline V gene, CDR1 is SEHNR and CDR2 is FQNEAQ (reference sequence). CDR3 coding DNA: TGTGCCAGCAGCCGGGGCACCGAGCAGTTCTTC. This translates into CASSRGTEQFF.

The rearrangement uses TRBV7-2 and TRBJ1-2; 7 positions agree with TRBD1. CDR1 is SGHTA, CDR2 FQGNSA, per germline. Unmatched junction bases numbered 3, after V lost 4 bases and J lost 1 base. The CDR3 spans 14 residues. The CDR3 coding sequence is TGTGCCAGCAGCTCCGGGACAGATAACTATGGCTACACCTTC. This sequence encodes CASSSGTDNYGYTF.

CDR3 amino acids: CASSSGQGGTLEGYTF. CDR3 nucleotides: TGTGCCAGCAGCTCGGGACAGGGAGGGACTTTGGAGGGCTACACCTTC. The J gene is TRBJ1-2, the V gene TRBV7-9; 9 positions match TRBD1. Germline CDR1 and CDR2: SEHNR and FQNEAQ (reference sequence). J was trimmed by 8 bases and V by 4 bases; bases with no gene match: 14. There are 16 residues in the CDR3.

The rearrangement links TRBV7-9 to TRBJ1-1; tentative D call: TRBD1 (5 bases). Trimming left V 5 bases short and J 2 bases short, with 12 bases between. The CDR3 is 14 residues long. CDR1 and CDR2 from the germline V gene are SEHNR and FQNEAQ (reference sequence). The CDR3 sequence: CASSAGTANTEAFF. The CDR3 bases are TGTGCCAGCAGCGCCGGGACCGCTAACACTGAAGCTTTCTTT.

The chain carries TRBV7-8 and TRBJ2-1; D ambiguous. Germline CDR1 and CDR2: SGHVS and FQNEAQ. This CDR3 contains 14 residues. The ends were cut back, 2 bases at V and 3 bases at J, with 8 bases in the middle. Written as DNA, the CDR3 is TGTGCCAGCAGCTTAAGTACAATCTACAATGAGCAGTTCTTC. This gives the protein CASSLSTIYNEQFF.

V is TRBV28 and J is TRBJ2-3, with D possibly being TRBD2 (7 bases). CDR3 size: 17 residues. Germline V gene lookup returns CDR1 MDHEN and CDR2 SYDVKM. The V gene lost 1 base and the J gene lost 1 base, with 15 bases spanning the gap. CDR3 protein: CASSLLGGGPGTDTQYF. In nucleotides, the CDR3 is TGTGCCAGCAGTTTATTAGGGGGGGGGCCCGGCACAGATACGCAGTATTTT. The variable domain in full, with the rest retrieved from reference TRBV28 and TRBJ2-3, is DVKVTQSSRYLVKRTGEKVFLECVQDMDHENMFWYRQDPGLGLRLIYFSYDVKMKEKGDIPEGYSVSREKKERFSLILESASTNQTSMYLCASSLLGGGPGTDTQYFGPGTRLTVL.

The chain uses TRBV7-2 and TRBJ2-7; D is ambiguous. Trimming removed 4 bases at V and 6 bases at J, with 10 bases between. Per germline, CDR1 SGHTA and CDR2 FQGNSA. The CDR3 length is 12 residues. CDR3 protein: CASSSVRAEQYF. The CDR3 coding sequence is TGTGCCAGCAGCTCCGTTAGGGCCGAGCAGTACTTC.

The chain is built from TRBV5-1 and TRBJ2-3; 13 positions agree with TRBD2. Germline lookup yields CDR1 SGHRS and CDR2 YFSETQ. V lost 4 bases to trimming and J lost 1 base; unmatched junction nucleotides: 3. The CDR3 contains 16 residues. The CDR3, as DNA: TGCGCCAGCAGCGAGGGGACTAGCGGGGGCACAGATACGCAGTATTTT. As protein: CASSEGTSGGTDTQYF.

V usage is TRBV9 and J usage is TRBJ1-4, with D possibly matching TRBD1 (6 bases). V was trimmed by 3 bases and J by 5 bases, leaving 11 bases between them. The V gene's germline CDR1 is SGDLS and CDR2 YYNGEE. The CDR3 has 14 amino acids. The CDR3 nucleotides are TGTGCCAGCAGCGCGAGGGGGGTCAATGAAAAACTGTTTTTT. It is translated as CASSARGVNEKLFF.

The chain links TRBV29-1 to TRBJ2-1, with D unresolved. V lost 7 bases, J lost 11 bases, and 6 bases lay in between. Germline V gives CDR1 SQVTM, CDR2 ANQGSEA. The CDR3 has 8 residues. Written as DNA, the CDR3 is TGCAGCGCCGGTCAGCAGTTCTTC. Residues: CSAGQQFF.

This rearrangement joins TRBV6-1 to TRBJ1-6; possible D gene TRBD1, 6 bases. Trimming removed 4 bases from V and 9 bases from J, with 19 bases in between. The length of the CDR3 is 16 residues. The germline gives CDR1 MNHNS, CDR2 SASEGT. Written as DNA, the CDR3 is TGTGCCAGCAGTGGGGACCTAGGGGGGAGCAGTTCACCCCTCCACTTT. Translation gives CASSGDLGGSSSPLHF.

This sequence joins TRBV4-3 and TRBJ2-1; 8 bases match TRBD2. CDR3 size: 16 residues. Per the germline V gene, CDR1 is LGHNA and CDR2 is YSLEER. Trimming removed 0 bases from V and 3 bases from J; junction bases left unmatched: 4. The CDR3 bases are TGCGCCAGCAGCCAAGATTGGCGGGGGGTCTACAATGAGCAGTTCTTC. Its protein is CASSQDWRGVYNEQFF.

This clone has more than one count but fewer than ten. The gene calls are TRBV6-6 and TRBJ2-7, with D unresolved. The CDR3 is made up of 13 amino acids. V gave up 6 bases and J gave up 5 bases, with 14 bases separating them. The germline V gene encodes CDR1 MNHNY and CDR2 SVGAGI (reference sequence). For the CDR3, the DNA is TGTGCCAGCAGCCAATCCGTGGCAGACGAGCAGTACTTC. Translated, it gives CASSQSVADEQYF.